This TCR beta chain was captured in a study of Graves' ophthalmopathy and Graves' hyperthyroidism. The study recruited hyperthyroidism patients aged 18 to 65 who were newly diagnosed, under 2 months' duration. This CDR3 contains 14 residues. Germline trimming cut 2 bases from V and 6 bases from J; bases unmatched to any gene: 5. Germline lookup yields CDR1 LNHNV and CDR2 YYDKDF (reference sequence). From RNA, the CDR3 regions of TCR beta chains were amplified and sequenced. Second-round multiplex PCR came after first-round RT-PCR with HTBI primers. TCRdb ran MiXCR on the multiplex PCR reads and lists one entry per CDR3 protein. The sample has more than 300,000 distinct CDR3 sequences, roughly 14% seen once.

This chain links TRBV15 with TRBJ2-7; TRBD1 aligns across 9 bases. This sequence was found in a woman under 30 with stable Graves' hyperthyroidism. Input material: peripheral blood. CDR3 DNA sequence: TGTGCCACCAGCAGATTCTCACAGGGGGCCGAGCAGTACTTC. Translation: CATSRFSQGAEQYF.